One sample yielded the 13 T cell receptor beta chains listed below, sequenced in a study of Ad26.COV2.S vaccination and SARS-CoV-2 variants. Treatment described: 15 to 20 received Ad26.COV2.S at low or high dose, single or two shots; five or six received placebo; per-sample allocation not given. Sample collection was performed on day 63 after the first vaccine or placebo injection. Using immunoSEQ multiplex PCR, the repertoire was profiled, and TCRdb retains in-frame clones only, with some absent. The sample has about 440,000 clones, around 88% seen once. This sample comprised peripheral blood, obtained in a trial of Ad26.COV2.S vaccine versus placebo. The receptor set was obtained from a person aged 18-65 years who received the Ad26.COV2.S COVID-19 vaccine or a placebo.

This chain joins TRBV6-2 or TRBV6-3 and TRBJ2-7; D might be TRBD1 or TRBD2, each matching 5 bases. The CDR3 length is 17 residues. Between the trimmed V and J ends, which lost 0 bases and 2 bases, there was a span of 17 bases. Germline V gene data show CDR1 as MNHEY and CDR2 as SVGEGT. The DNA of the CDR3 is TGTGCCAGCAGTTACTCCCCGGGGCCGATACTAACCTACGAGCAGTACTTC. It codes for CASSYSPGPILTYEQYF.

The chain has TRBV25-1 and TRBJ2-2; D uncertain. This CDR3 is built from 12 residues. V gave up 8 bases and J gave up 7 bases, with 11 bases separating them. CDR1 is MGHDK, CDR2 SYGVNS, per germline. CDR3 loop: CASGVWIGELFF. CDR3 coding DNA: TGTGCCAGCGGCGTTTGGATCGGGGAGCTGTTTTTT.

This clone was detected a few times. The chain has TRBV25-1 and TRBJ2-3; 9 bases match TRBD1. V dropped 3 bases and J dropped 7; count of bases not matched to a gene: 8. Germline values: CDR1 MGHDK, CDR2 SYGVNS. The CDR3 length is 15 residues. CDR3 protein: CASSDSDRGAHTQYF. The CDR3 region has the DNA TGTGCCAGCAGTGATTCGGACAGGGGTGCGCATACGCAGTATTTT.

The chain uses TRBV7-9 and TRBJ2-3, with TRBD1 matching over 7 bases. J lost 6 bases, V lost 1 base, and 19 bases had no gene match. The V gene's germline CDR1 is SEHNR and CDR2 FQNEAQ (reference sequence). This CDR3 contains 19 residues. The CDR3 reads CASSLGWSTGDRASDTQYF. The CDR3 DNA sequence: TGTGCCAGCAGCTTAGGGTGGAGCACGGGCGACAGGGCATCGGATACGCAGTATTTT. The variable domain in full, completed from reference TRBV7-9 and TRBJ2-3, reads DTGVSQNPRHKITKRGQNVTFRCDPISEHNRLYWYRQTLGQGPEFLTYFQNEAQLEKSRLLSDRFSAERPKGSFSTLEIQRTEQGDSAMYLCASSLGWSTGDRASDTQYFGPGTRLTVL.

The rearrangement uses TRBV6-5 and TRBJ2-7; the D gene is possibly TRBD1 (5 bases). Germline loops: CDR1 MNHEY, CDR2 SVGAGI. CDR3 length: 15 amino acids. The V end was cut by 0 bases, the J end by 2 bases, with 11 bases between. The CDR3 bases are TGTGCCAGCAGTTACTCAGGGGCGCAGGCCTACGAGCAGTACTTC. Translated, it gives CASSYSGAQAYEQYF.

This chain connects TRBV2 to TRBJ1-5, with TRBD1 as a possible D gene (6 bases). Trimming pared 8 bases from V and 1 base from J, leaving 9 bases between. This CDR3 contains 13 residues. Germline V gene data show CDR1 as SNHLY and CDR2 as FYNNEI. The CDR3 sequence: CASEGGSNQPQHF. The CDR3, as DNA: TGTGCCAGCGAGGGGGGAAGCAATCAGCCCCAGCATTTT.

This rearrangement joins TRBV7-9 to TRBJ2-7; D may be TRBD2 (7 bases). CDR1 is SEHNR, CDR2 FQNEAQ, per germline (reference sequence). The CDR3 spans 15 residues. The ends were cut back, 3 bases at V and 7 bases at J, with 19 bases in the middle. The CDR3 nucleotides read TGTGCCAGCAGCTTTAGGGGGGGTAGAACTGGTGAGCAGTACTTC. It encodes CASSFRGGRTGEQYF.

The CDR3 spells CASSRLQGLTGELFF. The CDR3 DNA is TGTGCCAGCAGCAGACTCCAGGGACTCACCGGGGAGCTGTTTTTT. This chain uses TRBV5-8 with TRBJ2-2; D may be TRBD2 (6 bases). Germline V gene data show CDR1 as SGHTS and CDR2 as YDEGEE. The CDR3 is 15 amino acids. The V and J ends lost 4 bases and 4 bases respectively, with 14 bases between them. The full variable domain, its missing parts supplied by reference TRBV5-8 and TRBJ2-2, is EAGVTQSPTHLIKTRGQQATLRCSPISGHTSVYWYQQALGLGLQFLLWYDEGEERNRGNFPPRFSGRQFPNYSSELNVNALELEDSALYLCASSRLQGLTGELFFGEGSRLTVL.

This clone was observed a single time. The chain joins TRBV2 to TRBJ2-5; D uncertain. Germline-derived CDR1 and CDR2 are SNHLY and FYNNEI. The ends were cut back, 1 base at V and 5 bases at J, with 8 bases in the middle. This CDR3 is 13 amino acids long. The CDR3 here is CASSEGLDETQYF. CDR3 DNA: TGTGCCAGCAGTGAAGGGCTAGATGAGACCCAGTACTTC.

The rearrangement uses TRBV7-9 and TRBJ2-2; tentatively, D is TRBD2 (6 bases). CDR3 length equals 15 residues. Germline CDR1 SEHNR, CDR2 FQNEAQ (reference sequence). V lost 4 bases and J 5 bases, leaving 14 bases between the germline ends. The CDR3 sequence: CASSWGETRTGELFF. CDR3 nucleotides: TGTGCCAGCAGCTGGGGGGAGACTCGTACCGGGGAGCTGTTTTTT. Full variable domain (remainder filled in from reference TRBV7-9 and TRBJ2-2): DTGVSQNPRHKITKRGQNVTFRCDPISEHNRLYWYRQTLGQGPEFLTYFQNEAQLEKSRLLSDRFSAERPKGSFSTLEIQRTEQGDSAMYLCASSWGETRTGELFFGEGSRLTVL.

The chain couples TRBV5-6 to TRBJ2-7; TRBD1 matches 11 bases. CDR1 SGHDT and CDR2 YYEEEE come from the germline V gene. V was clipped by 3 bases and J by 4 bases; unmatched bases: 9. The CDR3 runs to 16 residues. CDR3 sequence reads: CASSSNPGTGGYEQYF. The CDR3 region has the DNA TGTGCCAGCAGCTCCAACCCCGGGACAGGGGGGTACGAGCAGTACTTC.

This sequence joins TRBV7-7 and TRBJ2-5, with a weak D call TRBD1 (6 bases). This CDR3 comprises 17 residues. Germline-derived CDR1 and CDR2 are SSHAT and FNYEAQ (reference sequence). Trimming shortened V by 5 bases and J by 2 bases, and 21 bases separated the two germline ends. The CDR3 nucleotides read TGTGCCAGCAGCCCGCAACGGACAGCAAGGATACAAGAGACCCAGTACTTC. As protein: CASSPQRTARIQETQYF.

The chain couples TRBV21-1 to TRBJ2-7. TRBV21-1 has pseudogene status. The length of the CDR3 is 14 residues. CDR3 sequence: CASGQWRDAWEQYF. CDR3 nucleotide sequence: TGTGCCAGCGGACAGTGGCGGGATGCGTGGGAGCAGTACTTC.